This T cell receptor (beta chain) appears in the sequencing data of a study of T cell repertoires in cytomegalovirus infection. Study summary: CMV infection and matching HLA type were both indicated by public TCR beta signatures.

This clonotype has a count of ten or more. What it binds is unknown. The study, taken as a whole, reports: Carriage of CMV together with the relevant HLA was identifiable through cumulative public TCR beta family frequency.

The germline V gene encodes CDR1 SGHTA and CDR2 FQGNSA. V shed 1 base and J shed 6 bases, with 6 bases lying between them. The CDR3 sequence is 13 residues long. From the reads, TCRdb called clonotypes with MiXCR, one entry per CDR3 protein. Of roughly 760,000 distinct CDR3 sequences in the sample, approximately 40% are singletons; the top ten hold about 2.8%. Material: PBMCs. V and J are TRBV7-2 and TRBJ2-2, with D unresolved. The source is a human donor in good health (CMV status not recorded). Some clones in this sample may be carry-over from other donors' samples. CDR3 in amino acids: CASSLEVPGELFF. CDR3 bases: TGTGCCAGCAGCTTAGAAGTCCCCGGGGAGCTGTTTTTT.